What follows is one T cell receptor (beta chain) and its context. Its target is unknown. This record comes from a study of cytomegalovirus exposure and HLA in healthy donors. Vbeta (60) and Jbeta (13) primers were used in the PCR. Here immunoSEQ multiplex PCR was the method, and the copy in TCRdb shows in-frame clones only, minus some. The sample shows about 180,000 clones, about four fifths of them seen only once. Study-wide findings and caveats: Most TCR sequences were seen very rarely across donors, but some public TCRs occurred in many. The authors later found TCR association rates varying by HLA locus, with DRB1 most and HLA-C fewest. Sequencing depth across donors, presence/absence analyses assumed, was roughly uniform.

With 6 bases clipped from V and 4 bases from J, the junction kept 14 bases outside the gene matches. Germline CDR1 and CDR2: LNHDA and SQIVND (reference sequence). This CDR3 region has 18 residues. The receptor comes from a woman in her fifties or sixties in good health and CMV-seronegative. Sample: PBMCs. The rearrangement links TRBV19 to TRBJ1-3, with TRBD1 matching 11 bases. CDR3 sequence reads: CASSPLPPGQGEGNTIYF. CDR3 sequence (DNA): TGTGCCAGTAGCCCTCTCCCCCCGGGACAGGGGGAAGGAAACACCATATATTTT.